Listed below are T cell receptor beta chains from one sample, sequenced in a study of T-cell reconstitution after alpha-beta-depleted transplantation in children. TCRdb independently ran MiXCR on the PCR reads; one entry per CDR3 protein. This table holds 200,000 to 250,000 distinct CDR3 sequences, 24% found once. The sample was PBMCs, mostly from graft donor cells, taken 360 days after TCRalphabeta/CD19-depleted stem cell transplant. Receptors were obtained from a female patient under 10 years old who had a stem cell transplant for congenital amegakaryocytic thrombocytopenia, so the T cells may come from the graft donor. Both conserved end residues are part of each CDR3. For some rows the clone size is stated as once, few or many, or as a class when expanded; others skip it.

clone_size,v_call,j_call,cdr3_aa
few,TRBV5-1,TRBJ1-4,CASSSGQKNEKLFF
.,TRBV5-1,TRBJ2-5,CASSYISGGQETQYF
.,TRBV2,TRBJ2-7,CASRAISEQYF
many,TRBV24-1,TRBJ2-2,CATSDSWGSTGELFF
.,TRBV3-1,TRBJ2-1,CASSARRLAEQFF
.,TRBV7-8,TRBJ2-7,CASSLAGVAYEQYF
few,TRBV10-3,TRBJ1-5,CAISESAGFDQPQHF
.,TRBV24-1,TRBJ2-5,CATSDPGTEYQETQYF
few,TRBV19,TRBJ2-1,CASSIGLAGGISYNEQFF
few,TRBV5-1,TRBJ1-1,CASRPGQRGMNTEAFF
many,TRBV5-1,TRBJ2-1,CASSSHSGGYNEQFF
many,TRBV5-6,TRBJ2-3,CASSVSPISTDTQYF
.,TRBV28,TRBJ2-1,CASSFVPVSGVEQFF
few,TRBV3-1,TRBJ2-7,CASSQVRGEQYF
.,TRBV20-1,TRBJ1-1,CSARSGKGQGISEAFF
many,TRBV12-3/TRBV12-4,TRBJ1-1,CASSLTGRDTEAFF
.,TRBV6-1,TRBJ1-3,CASSAGLGDSGNTIYF
few,TRBV7-3,TRBJ1-5,CASSPGHNQPQHF
.,TRBV12-3/TRBV12-4,TRBJ2-2,CASRGTDRWAGELFF
few,TRBV15,TRBJ2-7,CATGEGLTYEQYF
few,TRBV27,TRBJ2-2,CASSREGVGGELFF
few,TRBV29-1,TRBJ1-1,CSVYLGWGAKAFF
many,TRBV21-1,TRBJ2-5,CASSNGHIAETQYF
many,TRBV15,TRBJ2-5,CATSSSMKTQYF
.,TRBV7-2,TRBJ2-7,CASSLRAAEQYF
.,TRBV6-1,TRBJ1-1,CASSEGSRQGAAFF
many,TRBV12-3/TRBV12-4,TRBJ1-2,CASSPYEGDNGYTF
.,TRBV19,TRBJ2-5,CASSTQAHWGETQYF
.,TRBV6-1,TRBJ2-5,CASGKGGQETQYF
.,TRBV12-3/TRBV12-4,TRBJ1-1,CASSLEVWAAFF
few,TRBV4-2,TRBJ2-2,CASSQIQGVGFGNTGELFF
.,TRBV30,TRBJ1-1,CAWCFGWDTEAFF
few,TRBV28,TRBJ1-1,CASSLLDSMNTEAFF
.,TRBV12-3/TRBV12-4,TRBJ1-1,CASSYGGGEGTEAFF
few,TRBV5-5,TRBJ1-4,CASSLEDSGNEKLFF